Sequencing of this TCR beta chain was carried out in a study of control samples from healthy donors and cancer patients. The CDR3 is 13 residues long. The V gene lost 1 base and the J gene lost 1 base, with 4 bases spanning the gap. Per germline, CDR1 MGHRA and CDR2 YSYEKL. Data came from immunoSEQ multiplex PCR; TCRdb stores just in-frame clones and leaves some out. This repertoire shows about 170,000 clones, 75% to 95% found once; its top ten account for approximately 1.6%. The chain carries TRBV4-1 and TRBJ2-5, with no clear D. This receptor was identified in a woman under 40 in good health. The sample was blood. CDR3 coding DNA: TGCGCCAGCAGCCAAGGGATCCAAGAGACCCAGTACTTC. Amino acids: CASSQGIQETQYF.